The 17 T cell receptor beta chains reported below all come from one sample, sequenced in a study of cytomegalovirus exposure and HLA in healthy donors. Researchers ran the PCR with 60 Vbeta and 13 Jbeta primers. Method: immunoSEQ multiplex PCR; TCRdb's copy keeps in-frame clones and lacks some. The sample has approximately 110,000 clones. The specimen was PBMCs. Source of these receptors: a man aged 50-59 years in good health and CMV-seronegative.

The chain links TRBV2 to TRBJ1-5; no definite D call. CDR3 length equals 13 residues. V shed 8 bases and J shed 3 bases, with 11 bases lying between them. From germline, CDR1 is SNHLY and CDR2 FYNNEI. The CDR3 protein is CASGSGHNQPQHF. The CDR3 DNA reads as TGTGCCAGCGGCAGCGGGCACAATCAGCCCCAGCATTTT. Together with reference TRBV2 and TRBJ1-5, the CDR3 gives the full variable domain: EPEVTQTPSHQVTQMGQEVILRCVPISNHLYFYWYRQILGQKVEFLVSFYNNEISEKSEIFDDQFSVERPDGSNFTLKIRSTKLEDSAMYFCASGSGHNQPQHFGDGTRLSIL.

This sequence joins TRBV19 and TRBJ1-4; 10 bases agree with TRBD1. Germline CDR1 LNHDA, CDR2 SQIVND (reference sequence). The CDR3 has 17 residues. V was pared by 6 bases and J by 5 bases, with 12 bases of the junction left unmatched. This CDR3 is CASSASGTGVSNEKLFF. CDR3 nucleotides: TGTGCCAGTAGCGCTTCCGGGACAGGGGTTTCCAATGAAAAACTGTTTTTT.

This rearrangement joins TRBV7-2 to TRBJ1-3; no definite D call. This CDR3 spans 13 amino acids. V dropped 5 bases and J dropped 4 bases, with 9 bases sitting between them. Per germline, CDR1 SGHTA and CDR2 FQGNSA. In DNA, the CDR3 is TGTGCCAGCAGCCAACAGTCCGGAAACACCATATATTTT. Its translation is CASSQQSGNTIYF.

This chain joins TRBV6-5 and TRBJ1-1; TRBD1 matches 9 bases. This CDR3 has 14 residues. Germline values: CDR1 MNHEY, CDR2 SVGAGI. Trimming at V came to 6 bases and at J to 4 bases, leaving 6 bases not matched to a gene. The CDR3 loop reads CASSWGQGATEAFF. For the CDR3, the DNA is TGTGCCAGCAGCTGGGGACAGGGTGCCACTGAAGCTTTCTTT.

V gene TRBV11-2 combines with J gene TRBJ1-2; D remains ambiguous. Trimming removed 0 bases at V and 5 bases at J, with 7 bases between. Germline V CDR1 and CDR2: SGHAT, FQNNGV. CDR3 length: 13 amino acids. CDR3 amino acids: CASSLDMRYGYTF. The DNA of the CDR3 is TGTGCCAGCAGCTTAGATATGCGGTATGGCTACACCTTC.

This chain links TRBV2 with TRBJ2-2; tentative D call: TRBD2 (6 bases). The CDR3 runs 16 residues. The germline V gene has CDR1 SNHLY and CDR2 FYNNEI. Trimming cost V 5 bases and J 4 bases, with 17 bases left between them. For the CDR3, the DNA is TGTGCCAGCAGTATCGAGGCCCCCGGGGGCACCGGGGAGCTGTTTTTT. It translates to CASSIEAPGGTGELFF.

The chain employs TRBV19 and TRBJ1-1, with TRBD1 matching over 7 bases. Per germline, CDR1 LNHDA and CDR2 SQIVND (reference sequence). The CDR3 has 13 amino acids. V lost 8 bases to trimming and J lost 0 bases; unmatched junction nucleotides: 3. CDR3 sequence (DNA): TGTGCCAGTCTCAGGGGGATGAACACTGAAGCTTTCTTT. This gives the protein CASLRGMNTEAFF.

CDR3: CASSRLAGGQESDTQYF. The CDR3 DNA reads TGTGCCAGTAGTCGTCTAGCGGGGGGGCAGGAGTCAGATACGCAGTATTTT. The chain combines TRBV19 with TRBJ2-3; TRBD2 matches at 12 bases. Germline CDR1 and CDR2: LNHDA and SQIVND (reference sequence). V trimming: 5 bases; J trimming: 4 bases; junction bases outside the gene matches: 10. The CDR3 runs to 17 residues.

This chain links TRBV5-6 with TRBJ2-7; D might be TRBD2 (6 bases). The CDR3 loop spans 15 amino acids. The V end lost 0 bases, the J end lost 6 bases, and 16 bases lay between the germline ends. Germline V CDR1 and CDR2: SGHDT, YYEEEE. CDR3 coding DNA: TGTGCCAGCAGCTTGGGCAGGAGGGGTAGGGGCGAGCAGTACTTC. It translates to CASSLGRRGRGEQYF. Based on the CDR3 plus reference TRBV5-6 and TRBJ2-7, the full variable domain is DAGVTQSPTHLIKTRGQQVTLRCSPKSGHDTVSWYQQALGQGPQFIFQYYEEEERQRGNFPDRFSGHQFPNYSSELNVNALLLGDSALYLCASSLGRRGRGEQYFGPGTRLTVT.

Worth noting for this clone: Other DNA sequences in the sample encode the same CDR3. The chain couples TRBV7-8 to TRBJ1-2; possible D gene TRBD1, 5 bases. V was cut by 1 base and J by 2 bases, with 8 bases left in between. The CDR3 is 14 amino acids. Germline V gene data show CDR1 as SGHVS and CDR2 as FQNEAQ. CDR3 nucleotide sequence: TGTGCCAGCAGCTTAGGGGGCGGAAACTATGGCTACACCTTC. This codes for CASSLGGGNYGYTF. The full variable domain, its missing parts supplied by reference TRBV7-8 and TRBJ1-2, is GAGVSQSPRYKVAKRGQDVALRCDPISGHVSLFWYQQALGQGPEFLTYFQNEAQLDKSGLPSDRFFAERPEGSVSTLKIQRTQQEDSAVYLCASSLGGGNYGYTFGSGTRLTVV.

This chain connects TRBV5-1 to TRBJ1-1; D is unclear. Trimming shortened V by 1 base and J by 4 bases, and 11 bases separated the two germline ends. Germline V gives CDR1 SGHRS, CDR2 YFSETQ. This CDR3 spans 14 amino acids. The CDR3 loop reads CASSLMLSGTEAFF. CDR3 in DNA: TGCGCCAGCAGCTTGATGCTGAGTGGCACTGAAGCTTTCTTT.

The rearrangement links TRBV7-2 to TRBJ1-1; the match to TRBD1 covers 8 bases. The CDR3 extends over 16 amino acids. The ends lost 6 bases at V and 5 bases at J; junction bases unmatched: 14. Germline V gene lookup returns CDR1 SGHTA and CDR2 FQGNSA. The CDR3 sequence is CASRRDRGVSSTEAFF. The CDR3 nucleotides read TGTGCCAGCAGACGAGACAGGGGAGTGAGTAGTACTGAAGCTTTCTTT.

J is TRBJ2-7 and V is TRBV15; maybe TRBD1 (7 bases). Germline CDR1 LNHNV, CDR2 YYDKDF (reference sequence). The CDR3 sequence is 14 residues long. V was trimmed by 1 base and J by 6 bases, leaving 13 bases between them. Here the CDR3 reads CATSRGQGGSEQYF. DNA of the CDR3: TGTGCCACCAGCAGAGGACAGGGAGGCAGCGAGCAGTACTTC.

The rearrangement links TRBV7-2 to TRBJ1-1, with D tentatively TRBD1 (6 bases). CDR1 is SGHTA and CDR2 is FQGNSA in the germline V gene. The CDR3 has 13 residues. V was trimmed by 6 bases and J by 10 bases, leaving 18 bases between them. This CDR3 is CASSPGGAGRAFF. The CDR3 region has the DNA TGTGCCAGCAGTCCCGGGGGGGCAGGGAGAGCTTTCTTT. The full variable domain, its missing parts supplied by reference TRBV7-2 and TRBJ1-1, is GAGVSQSPSNKVTEKGKDVELRCDPISGHTALYWYRQSLGQGLEFLIYFQGNSAPDKSGLPSDRFSAERTGGSVSTLTIQRTQQEDSAVYLCASSPGGAGRAFFGQGTRLTVV.

The chain is built from TRBV7-2 and TRBJ1-2; 8 bases are a match to TRBD1. Germline CDR1 is SGHTA and CDR2 is FQGNSA. J was trimmed by 4 bases and V by 6 bases; bases with no gene match: 7. The length of the CDR3 is 14 residues. Here the CDR3 DNA reads TGTGCCAGCAGTCAGACAGGGGAGGGCTATGGCTACACCTTC. It translates to CASSQTGEGYGYTF.

The V and J genes are TRBV6-1 and TRBJ1-5, with a tentative D call TRBD1 (6 bases). Germline CDR1 reads MNHNS; CDR2 reads SASEGT. V was clipped by 7 bases and J by 12 bases, with 22 bases between them. The CDR3 is 14 residues long. CDR3 amino acids: CASTPVGGAGGQHF. The CDR3 nucleotides are TGTGCCAGCACCCCAGTAGGGGGGGCGGGGGGCCAGCATTTT.

The chain couples TRBV27 to TRBJ1-5; a weak D match, TRBD1 (5 bases). There are 14 residues in the CDR3. V lost 2 bases and J lost 5, with 10 bases in between. The germline V gene has CDR1 MNHEY and CDR2 SMNVEV (reference sequence). CDR3 sequence reads: CASSLTMGHQPQHF. The CDR3 region has the DNA TGTGCCAGCAGTTTAACGATGGGGCATCAGCCCCAGCATTTT.